Many counts were recorded for the clone carrying this T cell receptor (beta chain). Antigen: not known. It was genomic DNA that served as the template for profiling TCR beta VDJ and CDR3. Each CDR3 protein is one row after TCRdb ran MiXCR on the reads. The sample has 250,000 to 350,000 distinct CDR3 sequences; around 60% are singletons. This CDR3 has 15 amino acids. With V trimmed by 6 bases and J by 2 bases, 8 bases remained unmatched. CDR1 MRHNA and CDR2 SNTAGT come from the germline V gene. These data are taken from a study of CD8+CD57+ T cells in acquired aplastic anemia. Study-wide findings and caveats: Between patients and controls, around 30 CD8+ CDR3 sequences were found in common.

The sequence derives from a human donor with severe aplastic anemia or a healthy control (not recorded which). The rearrangement links TRBV6-4 to TRBJ2-7; 9 positions agree with TRBD2. Sequencing used sorted CD4+, CD8+, or CD8+CD57+ T cells (not recorded which) from PBMCs. Here the CDR3 DNA reads TGTGCCAGCAGGGTAGAGAGCGGGGGGCCCTACGAGCAGTACTTC. Protein sequence: CASRVESGGPYEQYF.